This passage covers 31 T cell receptor beta chains from one sample sequenced in a study of tumor and adjacent non-tumor tissue in lung cancer. The template was RNA from unsorted bulk tissue. The library came from three nested PCR rounds adapted from ARM-PCR protocols. MiXCR was run by TCRdb on the multiplex PCR reads, yielding one entry per CDR3 protein. The sample gives 220,000 or so distinct CDR3 sequences, around 71% of which show up once; almost 25% is in the top ten. The sequenced sample was lung tumor tissue. The receptors stem from a man in his sixties with non-small cell lung cancer.

The table lists this clonotype with a few counts. This sequence joins TRBV12-3 or TRBV12-4 and TRBJ2-2; 8 nucleotides agree with TRBD1. J was trimmed by 5 bases and V by 6 bases; bases with no gene match: 5. The CDR3 length is 14 residues. CDR3 DNA: TGTGCCAGCAGAACCACAGGGGGAACCGGGGAGCTGTTTTTT. Residues: CASRTTGGTGELFF.

This clonotype was seen ten or more times. This chain uses TRBV11-2 with TRBJ2-1; D is unclear. The V gene's germline CDR1 is SGHAT and CDR2 FQNNGV. The CDR3 runs 15 residues. V was cut by 0 bases and J by 8 bases, with 14 bases left in between. In DNA, the CDR3 is TGTGCCAGCAGCTTAGATCTTGGGGTCCAAGATGAGCAGTTCTTC. Residues: CASSLDLGVQDEQFF.

A few counts support this clonotype. The J gene is TRBJ2-3, the V gene TRBV10-3; the D gene is possibly TRBD2 (6 bases). The CDR3 contains 14 residues. Germline-derived CDR1 and CDR2 are ENHRY and SYGVKD. With 2 bases removed from V and 5 bases from J, the gap between germline ends came to 11 bases. In DNA, the CDR3 is TGTGCCATCAGTGAGCGCGGGGCGGAAGATACGCAGTATTTT. It yields the protein CAISERGAEDTQYF.

This chain joins TRBV11-3 and TRBJ2-7, with 8 bases identical to TRBD1. The CDR3 contains 14 residues. V dropped 6 bases and J dropped 8; count of bases not matched to a gene: 12. The germline gives CDR1 SGHNT, CDR2 YENEEA. The CDR3 is CASSPGTGKRKQYF. The CDR3 DNA reads TGTGCCAGCAGTCCCGGGACAGGTAAACGCAAGCAGTACTTC.

This clonotype has only one observation. This CDR3 is missing its conserved last phenylalanine or tryptophan, likely due to a read error. V gene TRBV24-1 combines with J gene TRBJ2-5; no firm D call. In germline, CDR1 is KGHDR, CDR2 SFDVKD. V was shortened by 5 bases and J by 5 bases, with 11 bases between the two germline ends. The CDR3 extends over 13 amino acids. CDR3 in amino acids: CATSGADLETQYY. DNA for the CDR3: TGTGCCACCAGTGGTGCGGATTTGGAGACCCAGTACTAC.

As to this clonotype: As the CDR3 is not closed by the conserved phenylalanine or tryptophan, this likely results from a read error. This chain links TRBV11-2 with TRBJ2-1, with 7 bases aligning to TRBD2. CDR3 size: 13 residues. CDR1 SGHAT and CDR2 FQNNGV come from the germline V gene. V was clipped by 11 bases and J by 10 bases; unmatched bases: 14. The CDR3 nucleotides are TGTGCCGAAGGGGAGGGAGGGCCGCGCGAGCAGTTCCTC. This codes for CAEGEGGPREQFL.

Points on this clonotype: Relative to the germline gene, one junction end is altered; a read error may explain this. The rearrangement links TRBV11-3 to TRBJ2-3; the D gene could be TRBD1 or TRBD2 (5 bases each). This CDR3 spans 15 amino acids. Germline assignment: CDR1 SGHNT and CDR2 YENEEA. DNA of the CDR3: TGTGCCAGCAGGTTAGTAGGGACCCAAACAGATGCGCAGTATTTT. This codes for CASRLVGTQTDAQYF.

A single count supports this clonotype. This may stem from a read error, because a much larger clone lies one nucleotide away. The chain couples TRBV20-1 to TRBJ2-7; TRBD2 agrees at 12 bases. This CDR3 is 18 amino acids long. With 6 bases clipped from V and 2 bases from J, the junction kept 17 bases outside the gene matches. Germline V CDR1 and CDR2: DFQATT, SNEGSKA (reference sequence). CDR3 in DNA: TGCAGTGCCGAACCCCGGACTAGCGGGAAGGGATCCCCCTACGAGCAGTACTTC. It is translated as CSAEPRTSGKGSPYEQYF.

The chain recombines TRBV20-1 with TRBJ2-3, with 12 bases lining up with TRBD2. Trimming removed 5 bases from V and 0 bases from J; junction bases left unmatched: 12. The germline CDR1 and CDR2 sequences are DFQATT and SNEGSKA (reference sequence). The CDR3 is made up of 18 amino acids. The CDR3 is CSAETTSGRTISTDTQYF. CDR3 coding DNA: TGCAGTGCTGAGACTACTAGCGGGAGGACCATTAGCACAGATACGCAGTATTTT.

The chain combines TRBV20-1 with TRBJ2-7; TRBD2 aligns across 9 bases. This CDR3 is 16 amino acids long. V lost 2 bases and J lost 3; bases outside the gene matches: 11. Looked up from germline, CDR1 is DFQATT and CDR2 is SNEGSKA (reference sequence). This chain's CDR3 is CSARYHQETSGYEQYF. For the CDR3, the DNA is TGCAGTGCTAGATATCATCAGGAGACTAGCGGCTACGAGCAGTACTTC.

This clonotype has just a few counts. The rearrangement joins TRBV6-1 to TRBJ1-6; possibly TRBD1 for D (5 bases). This CDR3 is built from 16 residues. The germline gives CDR1 MNHNS, CDR2 SASEGT. V lost 3 bases to trimming and J lost 9 bases, with 18 bases between them. DNA of the CDR3: TGTGCCAGCAGTGAGTCCCGACAGTCGGGCGCTTCACCCCTCCACTTT. Its protein product is CASSESRQSGASPLHF.

Concerning this clonotype itself: A read error may be the cause here, since a much bigger clone is one base away. The V gene is TRBV6-2 or TRBV6-3, the J gene TRBJ2-2, with 8 bases that match TRBD1. Germline V lookup: CDR1 MNHEY, CDR2 SVGEGT. The CDR3 has 13 amino acids. CDR3 residues: CASRQGNTGGLFF. The CDR3 DNA sequence: TGTGCCAGCCGACAGGGGAACACCGGGGGGCTGTTTTTT.

Worth noting for this clonotype: Because it lacks the conserved phenylalanine or tryptophan at the end, this CDR3 is likely a read error. Because the CDR3's place on the DNA is in doubt, the DNA is left out and the CDR3 is given as listed by TCRdb. The J gene is TRBJ1-2, the V gene TRBV6-1; TRBD1 is taken as the D call from the table, unchecked against the DNA. The CDR3 comprises 10 residues, both ends counted. Germline V lookup: CDR1 MNHNS, CDR2 SASEGT. The CDR3 region is CASSPRPHTL.

The chain is built from TRBV12-3 or TRBV12-4 and TRBJ2-1, with 10 bases aligning to TRBD2. CDR3 length: 15 residues. CDR3 in DNA: TGTGTCAACGGTTCGAGCGGGAGGGGGGGCAATGAGCAGTTCTTC. Residues: CVNGSSGRGGNEQFF.

This clonotype appeared many times. V is TRBV11-2 and J is TRBJ2-6; no clear D. The germline V gene has CDR1 SGHAT and CDR2 FQNNGV. There are 13 residues in the CDR3. With 7 bases removed from V and 2 bases from J, the gap between germline ends came to 6 bases. CDR3 protein: CASTPAGANVLTF. CDR3 DNA: TGTGCCAGCACCCCGGCTGGGGCCAACGTCCTGACTTTC.

This clonotype has just a few counts. The chain's CDR3 is CASRPGADTGELFF. CDR3 DNA: TGTGCCAGCCGGCCAGGGGCCGACACCGGGGAGCTGTTTTTT. V gene TRBV6-1 combines with J gene TRBJ2-2, with a possible D match to TRBD1 (6 bases). The germline V and J ends were trimmed by 8 bases and 3 bases, with 13 bases remaining between them. CDR1 is MNHNS, CDR2 SASEGT, per germline. CDR3 size: 14 residues.

With respect to this clonotype: The junction and the germline gene differ at one end; a read error may be behind it. The J gene is TRBJ2-7, the V gene TRBV6-5; D not certain. The germline V gene encodes CDR1 MNHEY and CDR2 SVGAGI. This CDR3 is built from 14 residues. The CDR3 region has the DNA TGTGCCATCAGTTACAAGTTCCCCCGCTACGAGCAGTACTTC. This codes for CAISYKFPRYEQYF.

This sequence joins TRBV6-5 and TRBJ2-2; tentative D call: TRBD1 (5 bases). Trimming removed 10 bases from V and 8 bases from J, with 11 bases in between. In germline, CDR1 is MNHEY, CDR2 SVGAGI. The CDR3 sequence is 11 residues long. Written as DNA, the CDR3 is TGTGCCAACAGGCGGCTTGGGGAGCTGTTTTTT. Encoded protein: CANRRLGELFF.

The chain uses TRBV6-5 and TRBJ1-1; D gene unclear. CDR3 length: 13 residues. Trimming took off 7 bases at V and 8 bases at J, with 17 bases between the two ends. CDR1 is MNHEY, CDR2 SVGAGI, per germline. The DNA for the CDR3 is TGTGCCAGCATGCCAGCCGGTTCGGCCGAAGCTTTCTTT. Translated, it gives CASMPAGSAEAFF.

As regards this clonotype: Germline and junction disagree at one end, which may indicate a read error. The chain joins TRBV20-1 to TRBJ2-3; 9 bases are a match to TRBD2. The CDR3 runs 15 residues. The germline V gene has CDR1 DFQATT and CDR2 SNEGSKA (reference sequence). The CDR3 loop is CSTRLIAGVIDTQYF. The DNA for the CDR3 is TGCAGTACTAGGTTAATAGCGGGAGTGATAGATACGCAGTATTTT.

Written as DNA, the CDR3 is TGTGCCAGCTGCGATCCGGGGGACAGGGTTAACATTCGATACTTC. Its translation is CASCDPGDRVNIRYF. The rearrangement links TRBV11-1 to TRBJ2-4, with 9 bases identical to TRBD1. CDR1 SGHAT and CDR2 FQDESV come from the germline V gene (reference sequence). This CDR3 has 15 amino acids. V lost 8 bases to trimming and J lost 16 bases; unmatched junction nucleotides: 21.

For this clonotype: The conserved final phenylalanine or tryptophan is absent from the CDR3, which likely points to a read error. The gene calls are TRBV20-1 and TRBJ2-3; the match to TRBD1 covers 7 bases. Germline V gene data show CDR1 as DFQATT and CDR2 as SNEGSKA (reference sequence). J gave up 1 base and V 6 bases, and 13 bases lay outside the gene matches. The CDR3 spans 16 residues. CDR3 in DNA: TGCAGTGCCACAGGGAAGGGGGCGCTGGGCACAGATACGCAGTATTTG. This codes for CSATGKGALGTDTQYL.

In regard to this clonotype: At one end the junction does not follow the germline gene, possibly because of a read error. The chain combines TRBV11-2 with TRBJ1-6, with 8 nucleotides matching TRBD1. This CDR3 is 15 amino acids long. Looked up from germline, CDR1 is SGHAT and CDR2 is FQNNGV. CDR3 sequence reads: CASSPGGYYNSHLHF. The CDR3, as DNA: TGTGCCAGTAGCCCAGGGGGCTACTATAATTCACACCTCCACTTT.

The chain employs TRBV6-6 and TRBJ1-2, with D possibly being TRBD1 (5 bases). Germline V gives CDR1 MNHNY, CDR2 SVGAGI (reference sequence). CDR3 length: 18 residues. V lost 6 bases, J lost 3 bases, and 26 bases lay in between. The CDR3: CASSHWEGKIGNDYGYTF. The CDR3 bases are TGTGCCAGCAGCCATTGGGAGGGGAAGATTGGTAATGACTATGGCTACACCTTC.

This clonotype was counted a single time. Germline is not matched at one junction end, which may reflect a read error. The chain recombines TRBV6-1 with TRBJ1-1, with D hard to call. CDR3 length: 14 amino acids. Per the germline V gene, CDR1 is MNHNS and CDR2 is SASEGT. The CDR3 loop reads CGSSIGFSSTEAFF. The CDR3 DNA reads as TGTGGCAGCAGTATTGGTTTTTCGAGCACTGAAGCTTTCTTT.

Turning to this clonotype: The junction and the germline gene differ at one end; a read error may be behind it. This chain connects TRBV19 to TRBJ1-5; no firm D call. Germline CDR1 is LNHDA and CDR2 is SQIVND (reference sequence). The CDR3 extends over 12 amino acids. In nucleotides, the CDR3 is TGTGCCACATGGGGTATCGGTCAGTCCCAGCATTTT. It specifies CATWGIGQSQHF.

Of note for this clonotype: A read error may produce the germline difference seen at one junction end. V is TRBV29-1 and J is TRBJ2-1, with TRBD1 matching 9 bases. This CDR3 comprises 16 residues. From germline, CDR1 is SQVTM and CDR2 ANQGSEA. The CDR3, as DNA: TGCGGCGTTGAAGGGTCCCGGGGACAGGGCTACAATGAGCAGTTCTTC. Translating gives CGVEGSRGQGYNEQFF.

The V and J genes are TRBV5-1 and TRBJ2-3; TRBD1 or TRBD2 may be the D gene (5 bases each). The germline V gene has CDR1 SGHRS and CDR2 YFSETQ. The CDR3 is 15 amino acids. Trimming took 3 bases from V and 1 from J, leaving 12 bases between them. Written as DNA, the CDR3 is TGCGCCAGCAGCTCCTGGGACCCGCGCACAGATACGCAGTATTTT. This translates into CASSSWDPRTDTQYF.

The chain combines TRBV20-1 with TRBJ2-1; 12 bases line up with TRBD2. The J segment lost 10 bases and the V segment lost 6 bases, leaving 13 bases of the junction unmatched. CDR3 length: 15 amino acids. Germline V gives CDR1 DFQATT, CDR2 SNEGSKA (reference sequence). The DNA of the CDR3 is TGCAGTGCGACAGGACTAGCGGGACCGAGAATGGAGCAGTTCTTC. Amino acid sequence: CSATGLAGPRMEQFF.

The chain uses TRBV5-4 and TRBJ2-1, with unresolved D. The CDR3 extends over 16 amino acids. The germline V gene encodes CDR1 SGHNT and CDR2 YYREEE (reference sequence). V lost 0 bases and J 4 bases, leaving 14 bases between the germline ends. CDR3 nucleotides: TGTGCCAGCAGCTTGGTGCTAGGGCGGCCTTACAATGAGCAGTTCTTC. It encodes CASSLVLGRPYNEQFF.

The rearrangement uses TRBV4-3 and TRBJ1-2, with TRBD1 as a possible D gene (5 bases). Looked up from germline, CDR1 is LGHNA and CDR2 is YSLEER. The V and J ends lost 4 bases and 1 base respectively, with 10 bases between them. The CDR3 spans 14 residues. The CDR3 bases are TGCGCCAGCAGCCCCCGAAGGGGTAACTATGGCTACACCTTC. It specifies CASSPRRGNYGYTF.